This T cell receptor beta chain was sequenced in a study of cytomegalovirus exposure and HLA in healthy donors. Study-wide results and limits: Earlier analysis looked at TCR beta V segments, and most were productive about 90% or about 30% of the time.

In regard to this clone: Its target is not known.

With 5 bases clipped from V and 1 base from J, the junction kept 9 bases outside the gene matches. The CDR3 consists of 16 residues. Germline V gene sequence: CDR1 ENHRY, CDR2 SYGVKD. A multiplex PCR was run with 60 Vbeta primers and 13 Jbeta primers. Generated by immunoSEQ multiplex PCR, the TCRdb table keeps only in-frame clones and is missing some. The sample totals some 56,000 clones; its top ten clones hold 9% to 15%. The sequence derives from a woman in her 30s in good health and CMV-seropositive. Sequencing input: PBMCs. This rearrangement joins TRBV10-3 to TRBJ2-3; 7 bases line up with TRBD2. This CDR3 is CAISPLWGGGTDTQYF. DNA for the CDR3: TGTGCCATCAGTCCCCTGTGGGGGGGAGGCACAGATACGCAGTATTTT.